The 7 T cell receptor beta chains given below trace back to one sample, sequenced in a study of technical replicates of blood from four donors. Measured with immunoSEQ multiplex PCR; TCRdb has only the in-frame clones, and not every one. The sample has 55,000 to 65,000 clones, 97% seen once. Sequencing was carried out using T cells isolated from PBMCs. All receptors derive from a human donor in good health.

This clone has just one count. This chain's CDR3 is CASRPPGFAYEQYF. The CDR3 nucleotides read TGTGCCAGCAGACCCCCGGGGTTTGCCTACGAGCAGTACTTC. The V gene is TRBV7-8, the J gene TRBJ2-7; tentative D call: TRBD2 (5 bases). V lost 6 bases, J lost 2 bases, and 14 bases lay in between. CDR1 is SGHVS and CDR2 is FQNEAQ in the germline V gene. This CDR3 has 14 residues.

The rearrangement links TRBV6-1 to TRBJ1-5; possibly TRBD1 for D (6 bases). The ends were cut back, 6 bases at V and 3 bases at J, with 15 bases in the middle. The CDR3 length is 15 residues. The germline V gene encodes CDR1 MNHNS and CDR2 SASEGT. The CDR3 here is CASSQEQGYNQPQHF. In nucleotides, the CDR3 is TGTGCCAGCAGCCAAGAACAGGGTTACAATCAGCCCCAGCATTTT.

This clone appeared a single time. The chain links TRBV11-2 to TRBJ2-1; TRBD2 matches at 11 bases. The CDR3 has 17 amino acids. Germline CDR1 is SGHAT and CDR2 is FQNNGV. The J segment lost 4 bases and the V segment lost 5 bases, leaving 10 bases of the junction unmatched. The CDR3 loop reads CASSPGTSGTTYNEQFF. CDR3 bases: TGTGCCAGCAGCCCAGGGACTAGCGGAACCACATACAATGAGCAGTTCTTC.

J is TRBJ2-1 and V is TRBV19, with a possible D match to TRBD2 (6 bases). V was pared by 5 bases and J by 10 bases, with 24 bases between. CDR1 and CDR2 (germline): LNHDA, SQIVND (reference sequence). CDR3 size: 16 residues. The CDR3: CASSVSRGTVTTEQFF. CDR3 coding DNA: TGTGCCAGTAGTGTCTCCCGCGGGACGGTGACAACCGAGCAGTTCTTC.

V gene TRBV12-5 combines with J gene TRBJ2-2; tentatively, D is TRBD2 (5 bases). The germline gives CDR1 LGHNT, CDR2 FRNRAP. The CDR3 is 12 residues long. The V and J ends lost 5 bases and 14 bases respectively, with 15 bases between them. The CDR3 DNA reads TGTGCTAGTGGTCACGGGGAAGCGGTACTGTTTTTT. Amino acids: CASGHGEAVLFF.

The J gene is TRBJ1-5, the V gene TRBV6-5; 7 bases are shared with TRBD1. V shed 3 bases, J shed 9 bases, and the junction held 5 bases outside the gene matches. Germline V gives CDR1 MNHEY, CDR2 SVGAGI. CDR3 size: 13 residues. In DNA form, the CDR3 reads TGTGCCAGCAGTTATGACAGGGAAGGGCCCCAGCATTTT. Translated: CASSYDREGPQHF.

This rearrangement joins TRBV5-8 to TRBJ2-7; TRBD2 aligns across 8 bases. The junction had 3 bases not matched to a gene; V was cut back by 1 base and J by 3 bases. Germline V gene sequence: CDR1 SGHTS, CDR2 YDEGEE. The CDR3 contains 14 residues. The CDR3 loop is CASSLLAGYYEQYF. The CDR3 nucleotides are TGTGCCAGCAGCTTGCTAGCGGGCTACTACGAGCAGTACTTC.